This entry lists 31 T cell receptor beta chains sequenced from one sample in a study of T cell responses to AZD1222 COVID-19 vaccine. Assay used: immunoSEQ multiplex PCR; TCRdb lists only in-frame clones, some missing. The sample comprises 85,000 to 100,000 clones, approximately 90% of which are singletons, and 22% rests with the top ten. The sequences come from peripheral blood, collected on day 0 of AZD1222 vaccination. The source of these receptors is an adult in good health.

The chain combines TRBV11-1 with TRBJ1-2; D remains unclear. The CDR3 totals 12 residues. The germline V and J ends were trimmed by 4 bases and 10 bases, with 13 bases remaining between them. Germline-derived CDR1 and CDR2 are SGHAT and FQDESV (reference sequence). The CDR3 is CASSSGPDYYTF. The DNA of the CDR3 is TGTGCCAGCAGCTCCGGGCCCGACTACTACACCTTC.

J is TRBJ1-2 and V is TRBV12-3 or TRBV12-4; TRBD1 is a possible D gene (6 bases). Trimming stripped 0 bases from V and 7 bases from J, with 9 bases between. This CDR3 has 13 amino acids. The CDR3 is CASSLASGVGYTF. The CDR3, as DNA: TGTGCCAGCAGTTTAGCGTCAGGGGTTGGCTACACCTTC.

This clone was counted once. This chain links TRBV4-1 with TRBJ1-5; 8 nucleotides line up with TRBD1. The CDR3 covers 16 residues. V trimming: 1 base; J trimming: 2 bases; junction bases outside the gene matches: 4. CDR1 is MGHRA and CDR2 is YSYEKL in the germline V gene. CDR3 protein: CASSQGTGYGNQPQHF. The CDR3 bases are TGCGCCAGCAGCCAAGGGACAGGGTACGGCAATCAGCCCCAGCATTTT.

The chain employs TRBV7-9 and TRBJ1-1, with 11 bases aligning to TRBD1. Germline loops: CDR1 SEHNR, CDR2 FQNEAQ (reference sequence). The CDR3 runs to 15 residues. V was pared by 3 bases and J by 1 base, with 1 base of the junction left unmatched. The CDR3 region is CASSLDRGQNTEAFF. CDR3 coding DNA: TGTGCCAGCAGCTTGGACAGGGGGCAGAACACTGAAGCTTTCTTT. Full variable domain (remainder filled in from reference TRBV7-9 and TRBJ1-1): DTGVSQNPRHKITKRGQNVTFRCDPISEHNRLYWYRQTLGQGPEFLTYFQNEAQLEKSRLLSDRFSAERPKGSFSTLEIQRTEQGDSAMYLCASSLDRGQNTEAFFGQGTRLTVV.

The CDR3 sequence: CASSHSDTASYEQYF. The CDR3, as DNA: TGTGCCAGCAGCCATTCCGACACCGCCTCCTACGAGCAGTACTTC. The chain links TRBV3-1 (or the pseudogene TRBV3-2) to TRBJ2-7; D gene unclear. This CDR3 contains 15 residues. With 3 bases removed from V and 0 bases from J, the gap between germline ends came to 12 bases. Germline values: CDR1 LGHDT, CDR2 YNNKEL (reference sequence).

The chain employs TRBV15 and TRBJ1-1; tentative D call: TRBD1 (6 bases). In germline, CDR1 is LNHNV, CDR2 YYDKDF (reference sequence). Between the trimmed V and J ends, which lost 3 bases and 2 bases, there was a span of 10 bases. The CDR3 spans 14 residues. The CDR3 sequence is CATSRGTYNTEAFF. CDR3 nucleotides: TGTGCCACCAGCAGGGGGACATACAACACTGAAGCTTTCTTT. Full variable domain (outside the CDR3, taken from reference TRBV15 and TRBJ1-1): DAMVIQNPRYQVTQFGKPVTLSCSQTLNHNVMYWYQQKSSQAPKLLFHYYDKDFNNEADTPDNFQSRRPNTSFCFLDIRSPGLGDTAMYLCATSRGTYNTEAFFGQGTRLTVV.

V is TRBV5-8 and J is TRBJ1-1, with D maybe TRBD1 (6 bases). The CDR3 runs 14 residues. Germline V gives CDR1 SGHTS, CDR2 YDEGEE. V gave up 4 bases and J gave up 6 bases, with 16 bases separating them. CDR3 bases: TGTGCCAGCAGCCCCACTGTAAGGGGGGCTGAAGCTTTCTTT. Translation gives CASSPTVRGAEAFF.

The chain has TRBV30 and TRBJ1-4; D is undetermined. V lost 3 bases and J 10 bases, leaving 12 bases between the germline ends. The CDR3 has 12 residues. The germline CDR1 and CDR2 sequences are GTSNPN and SVGIG (reference sequence). The CDR3: CAWRLSSGKLFF. For the CDR3, the DNA is TGTGCCTGGAGACTTAGCAGTGGAAAACTGTTTTTT. Full variable domain (rest looked up from reference TRBV30 and TRBJ1-4): SQTIHQWPATLVQPVGSPLSLECTVEGTSNPNLYWYRQAAGRGLQLLFYSVGIGQISSEVPQNLSASRPQDRQFILSSKKLLLSDSGFYLCAWRLSSGKLFFGSGTQLSVL.

The chain is built from TRBV11-3 and TRBJ2-7; D is unclear. The CDR3 contains 14 residues. Trimming pared 1 base from V and 0 bases from J, leaving 7 bases between. Germline V lookup: CDR1 SGHNT, CDR2 YENEEA. In DNA form, the CDR3 reads TGTGCCAGCAGCTTAGGGGGAAGCTCCTACGAGCAGTACTTC. Residues: CASSLGGSSYEQYF.

The CDR3 nucleotides are TGTGCCAGCAGCTACACGCGGAACACTGAAGCTTTCTTT. Its protein is CASSYTRNTEAFF. This sequence joins TRBV7-6 and TRBJ1-1; D is uncertain. The V end lost 4 bases, the J end lost 1 base, and 7 bases lay between the germline ends. Germline values: CDR1 SGHVS, CDR2 FNYEAQ. The CDR3 is 13 residues long. Using reference TRBV7-6 and TRBJ1-1 for the parts outside the CDR3, the full variable domain is GAGVSQSPRYKVTKRGQDVALRCDPISGHVSLYWYRQALGQGPEFLTYFNYEAQQDKSGLPNDRFSAERPEGSISTLTIQRTEQRDSAMYRCASSYTRNTEAFFGQGTRLTVV.

The rearrangement joins TRBV19 to TRBJ2-5, with D perhaps TRBD1 or TRBD2 (6 bases each). Trimming removed 8 bases at V and 2 bases at J, with 15 bases between. Germline CDR1 reads LNHDA; CDR2 reads SQIVND (reference sequence). The CDR3 is 14 residues long. The CDR3 is CASRGPGPQETQYF. CDR3 nucleotides: TGTGCCAGTCGGGGGCCCGGACCACAAGAGACCCAGTACTTC.

This chain links TRBV15 with TRBJ1-1; D not certain. This CDR3 region has 14 residues. Per germline, CDR1 LNHNV and CDR2 YYDKDF (reference sequence). Trimming shortened V by 0 bases and J by 0 bases, and 5 bases separated the two germline ends. Here the CDR3 reads CATSRENMNTEAFF. Written as DNA, the CDR3 is TGTGCCACCAGCAGAGAGAACATGAACACTGAAGCTTTCTTT. The variable domain in full, with the rest retrieved from reference TRBV15 and TRBJ1-1, is DAMVIQNPRYQVTQFGKPVTLSCSQTLNHNVMYWYQQKSSQAPKLLFHYYDKDFNNEADTPDNFQSRRPNTSFCFLDIRSPGLGDTAMYLCATSRENMNTEAFFGQGTRLTVV.

This clone was detected a few times. This chain links TRBV6-2 or TRBV6-3 with TRBJ1-2, with unresolved D. V gave up 0 bases and J gave up 2 bases, with 10 bases separating them. This CDR3 has 15 residues. Germline-derived CDR1 and CDR2 are MNHEY and SVGEGT. The CDR3 sequence is CASSYSGQSNYGYTF. The CDR3 DNA is TGTGCCAGCAGTTACTCGGGTCAGTCGAACTATGGCTACACCTTC.

The chain employs TRBV6-1 and TRBJ1-1, with D hard to call. The V gene lost 3 bases and the J gene lost 10 bases, with 12 bases spanning the gap. Germline V gene data show CDR1 as MNHNS and CDR2 as SASEGT. The CDR3 spans 12 residues. CDR3 residues: CASSELQFRAFF. The DNA for the CDR3 is TGTGCCAGCAGTGAGCTACAGTTCCGAGCTTTCTTT.

The CDR3: CASSRSGGANTQYF. CDR3 in DNA: TGTGCCAGCAGCCGTAGCGGGGGGGCGAATACGCAGTATTTT. The V gene is TRBV5-6, the J gene TRBJ2-3, with TRBD2 matching over 11 bases. The CDR3 has 14 amino acids. CDR1 is SGHDT, CDR2 YYEEEE, per germline. Trimming took 4 bases from V and 7 from J; bases not matched to a gene: 5. Based on the CDR3 plus reference TRBV5-6 and TRBJ2-3, the full variable domain is DAGVTQSPTHLIKTRGQQVTLRCSPKSGHDTVSWYQQALGQGPQFIFQYYEEEERQRGNFPDRFSGHQFPNYSSELNVNALLLGDSALYLCASSRSGGANTQYFGPGTRLTVL.

The chain couples TRBV11-3 to TRBJ2-1; TRBD2 matches at 14 bases. J gave up 2 bases and V 4 bases, and 4 bases lay outside the gene matches. The CDR3 length is 17 residues. The germline V gene has CDR1 SGHNT and CDR2 YENEEA. DNA for the CDR3: TGTGCCAGCAGCTCCACGGGACTAGCGGGGGCCTACAATGAGCAGTTCTTC. It encodes CASSSTGLAGAYNEQFF.

This sequence joins TRBV12-3 or TRBV12-4 and TRBJ1-5; D possibly corresponds to TRBD1 (5 bases). With 5 bases removed from V and 5 bases from J, the gap between germline ends came to 10 bases. CDR3 size: 13 residues. The CDR3 loop is CASSLDTDQPQHF. Here the CDR3 DNA reads TGTGCCAGCAGTCTGGACACCGATCAGCCCCAGCATTTT.

V gene TRBV19 combines with J gene TRBJ1-5, with D unclear. CDR1 is LNHDA, CDR2 SQIVND, per germline (reference sequence). V was cut by 5 bases and J by 2 bases, with 13 bases left in between. The CDR3 extends over 15 amino acids. This CDR3 reads CASSDVLRRNQPQHF. The CDR3 bases are TGTGCCAGTAGTGACGTCCTGAGGCGCAATCAGCCCCAGCATTTT.

The chain joins TRBV20-1 to TRBJ1-2; possible D gene TRBD1, 6 bases. V dropped 3 bases and J dropped 4 bases, with 12 bases sitting between them. Germline CDR1 DFQATT, CDR2 SNEGSKA (reference sequence). The CDR3 totals 13 residues. The CDR3 sequence: CSASRTEGYGYTF. The CDR3 nucleotides are TGCAGTGCTAGTAGGACAGAGGGCTATGGCTACACCTTC.

V and J are TRBV5-1 and TRBJ2-2; the match to TRBD1 covers 8 bases. CDR3 length equals 15 residues. Per germline, CDR1 SGHRS and CDR2 YFSETQ. Trimming at V came to 3 bases and at J to 7 bases, leaving 8 bases not matched to a gene. CDR3 DNA sequence: TGCGCCAGCAGCTCGGGACAGGCAGGTGTCGGGGAGCTGTTTTTT. Its translation is CASSSGQAGVGELFF.

V usage is TRBV7-3 and J usage is TRBJ2-2, with D possibly called TRBD1 or TRBD2 (5 bases each). The CDR3 has 16 residues. Germline V gives CDR1 SGHTA, CDR2 FQGTGA. The V end lost 1 base, the J end lost 0 bases, and 9 bases lay between the germline ends. CDR3 sequence: CASSLNGGSNTGELFF. The CDR3 DNA reads as TGTGCCAGCAGCTTAAATGGGGGATCGAACACCGGGGAGCTGTTTTTT. Variable domain in full (rest from reference TRBV7-3 and TRBJ2-2): GAGVSQTPSNKVTEKGKYVELRCDPISGHTALYWYRQSLGQGPEFLIYFQGTGAADDSGLPNDRFFAVRPEGSVSTLKIQRTERGDSAVYLCASSLNGGSNTGELFFGEGSRLTVL.

This clone has a single count. This chain links TRBV7-3 with TRBJ2-3, with D hard to call. Trimming removed 1 base at V and 2 bases at J, with 10 bases between. Germline-derived CDR1 and CDR2 are SGHTA and FQGTGA. The CDR3 covers 15 residues. CDR3 sequence: CASSLNAGNTDTQYF. The CDR3 DNA follows: TGTGCCAGCAGCTTAAATGCCGGCAACACAGATACGCAGTATTTT.

A word on this clone: The same CDR3 arises from other DNA sequences in this sample as well. The J gene is TRBJ1-3, the V gene TRBV30; no firm D call. Germline V gene lookup returns CDR1 GTSNPN and CDR2 SVGIG (reference sequence). The CDR3 totals 13 residues. V lost 0 bases and J lost 0, with 3 bases in between. The CDR3 protein is CAWSVSSGNTIYF. DNA of the CDR3: TGTGCCTGGAGTGTTAGCTCTGGAAACACCATATATTTT.

V gene TRBV6-6 combines with J gene TRBJ2-7; tentative D call: TRBD2 (6 bases). The CDR3 covers 12 residues. V was clipped by 4 bases and J by 6 bases, with 10 bases between them. Germline assignment: CDR1 MNHNY and CDR2 SVGAGI (reference sequence). As DNA, the CDR3 is TGTGCCAGCAGTTGGAGGGATGCCGAGCAGTACTTC. Its translation: CASSWRDAEQYF.

The chain's CDR3 is CASSARDGNSYEQYF. The CDR3 DNA follows: TGTGCCAGCAGTGCCCGGGACGGTAACTCCTACGAGCAGTACTTC. This sequence joins TRBV27 and TRBJ2-7, with D perhaps given as TRBD1 or TRBD2 (5 bases each). V was cut by 5 bases and J by 0 bases, with 14 bases left in between. The CDR3 has 15 residues. The germline CDR1 and CDR2 sequences are MNHEY and SMNVEV (reference sequence).

This chain uses TRBV6-2 or TRBV6-3 with TRBJ1-2, with D perhaps TRBD1 (5 bases). Per the germline V gene, CDR1 is MNHEY and CDR2 is SVGEGT. V lost 2 bases and J 7 bases, leaving 14 bases between the germline ends. The CDR3 loop spans 14 amino acids. The CDR3 here is CASSYRTGIRGYTF. For the CDR3, the DNA is TGTGCCAGCAGTTACAGAACAGGAATTCGTGGCTACACCTTC.

The rearrangement joins TRBV10-2 to TRBJ2-5, with D possibly TRBD1 on 5 matching bases. This CDR3 region has 12 residues. Deletions cut 10 bases from V and 1 base from J, with 10 bases between. Germline V gene lookup returns CDR1 WSHSY and CDR2 SAAADI. The CDR3 nucleotides are TGCGCCACTCAGGGTTCCCAAGAGACCCAGTACTTC. Amino acid sequence: CATQGSQETQYF.

The chain is built from TRBV6-5 and TRBJ1-5; the D gene is possibly TRBD1 (5 bases). Germline CDR1 is MNHEY and CDR2 is SVGAGI. The CDR3 is made up of 13 amino acids. The V gene lost 9 bases and the J gene lost 2 bases, with 11 bases spanning the gap. The CDR3 DNA sequence: TGTGCCAGAGGGGATTTCGGCAATCAGCCCCAGCATTTT. Its protein product is CARGDFGNQPQHF.

The CDR3 sequence is CASSDFSPNLEAFF. The CDR3 bases are TGTGCCAGCAGTGATTTCAGCCCCAATTTGGAAGCTTTCTTT. The rearrangement joins TRBV2 to TRBJ1-1; D ambiguous. Trimming pared 3 bases from V and 8 bases from J, leaving 16 bases between. Germline loops: CDR1 SNHLY, CDR2 FYNNEI. This CDR3 is built from 14 residues.

The V gene is TRBV11-2, the J gene TRBJ2-7, with 8 positions matching TRBD1. Losses at the gene ends were 4 bases for V and 3 bases for J; bases not matched to a gene: 11. CDR1 SGHAT and CDR2 FQNNGV come from the germline V gene. The CDR3 is 16 amino acids. In DNA, the CDR3 is TGTGCCAGCAGCTCAAAGAGGCAGGGGGCCGACTACGAGCAGTACTTC. Its protein product is CASSSKRQGADYEQYF.

This sequence joins TRBV30 and TRBJ1-3; the match to TRBD1 covers 7 bases. The ends lost 3 bases at V and 0 bases at J; junction bases unmatched: 11. The CDR3 totals 17 residues. CDR1 GTSNPN and CDR2 SVGIG come from the germline V gene (reference sequence). The CDR3 region is CAWSGRGGHHSGNTIYF. Here the CDR3 DNA reads TGTGCCTGGAGCGGCAGGGGGGGGCACCACTCTGGAAACACCATATATTTT.